The 9 T cell receptor beta chains given below trace back to one sample, sequenced in a study of blood T cell repertoires in COVID-19. Only in-frame clones appear in the TCRdb table, and some are missing; sequencing was by immunoSEQ multiplex PCR. The sample lists about 150,000 clones; roughly 88% were seen once. Input material: peripheral blood. The receptors here all came from a man in his 60s with COVID-19, enrolled during active disease.

The V call is TRBV4-2, the J call TRBJ1-1, with 9 bases matching TRBD1. The ends lost 0 bases at V and 9 bases at J; junction bases unmatched: 11. The CDR3 has 16 residues. Germline-derived CDR1 and CDR2 are LGHNA and YNFKEQ. This chain's CDR3 is CASSQEVGGQGGKAFF. DNA for the CDR3: TGTGCCAGCAGCCAAGAAGTAGGGGGACAGGGAGGTAAAGCTTTCTTT.

The chain employs TRBV7-2 and TRBJ2-7, with TRBD2 matching 9 bases. The CDR3 sequence is 16 residues long. Germline V gene lookup returns CDR1 SGHTA and CDR2 FQGNSA. Trimming removed 5 bases from V and 4 bases from J; junction bases left unmatched: 12. The CDR3 DNA follows: TGTGCCAGCAGCACCGAACTAGCGGGCGGAGGATACGAGCAGTACTTC. It yields the protein CASSTELAGGGYEQYF.

CDR3 DNA sequence: TGTGCCAGCAGCCAGTCAGATATGAACACTGAAGCTTTCTTT. It codes for CASSQSDMNTEAFF. The chain uses TRBV3-1 (or the pseudogene TRBV3-2) and TRBJ1-1, with no clear D. The CDR3 has 14 amino acids. Germline V gene data show CDR1 as LGHDT and CDR2 as YNNKEL (reference sequence). The germline V and J ends were trimmed by 3 bases and 0 bases, with 8 bases remaining between them.

The V and J genes are TRBV9 and TRBJ2-7, with D maybe TRBD1 (5 bases). Trimming removed 0 bases at V and 5 bases at J, with 15 bases between. The CDR3 totals 15 residues. Germline CDR1 is SGDLS and CDR2 is YYNGEE. The CDR3 reads CASSVAPGFINEQYF. The CDR3 DNA reads TGTGCCAGCAGCGTAGCTCCAGGGTTCATCAACGAGCAGTACTTC.

V gene TRBV4-1 combines with J gene TRBJ1-4; 7 nucleotides line up with TRBD1. V lost 1 base to trimming and J lost 6 bases; unmatched junction nucleotides: 8. CDR1 and CDR2 (germline): MGHRA, YSYEKL. This CDR3 contains 16 residues. CDR3 loop: CASSQAPGQRDEKLFF. CDR3 coding DNA: TGCGCCAGCAGCCAAGCTCCGGGACAGCGGGATGAAAAACTGTTTTTT.

This clone was detected only a few times. This chain links TRBV19 with TRBJ1-6; no clear D. Trimming took off 5 bases at V and 4 bases at J, with 12 bases between the two ends. From germline, CDR1 is LNHDA and CDR2 SQIVND (reference sequence). The CDR3 consists of 15 residues. This chain's CDR3 is CASSETEAYNSPLHF. CDR3 coding DNA: TGTGCCAGTAGTGAAACCGAAGCATATAATTCACCCCTCCACTTT. Supplemented by reference TRBV19 and TRBJ1-6, the full variable domain reads DGGITQSPKYLFRKEGQNVTLSCEQNLNHDAMYWYRQDPGQGLRLIYYSQIVNDFQKGDIAEGYSVSREKKESFPLTVTSAQKNPTAFYLCASSETEAYNSPLHFGNGTRLTVT.

A few counts support this clone. This sequence joins TRBV7-8 and TRBJ1-2; no firm D call. Germline CDR1 and CDR2: SGHVS and FQNEAQ. CDR3 size: 13 residues. V dropped 3 bases and J dropped 0 bases, with 5 bases sitting between them. DNA of the CDR3: TGTGCCAGCAGCTTTGACTCTAACTATGGCTACACCTTC. This translates into CASSFDSNYGYTF.

This chain links TRBV6-2 or TRBV6-3 with TRBJ2-5, with TRBD2 matching 9 bases. The J segment lost 5 bases and the V segment lost 6 bases, leaving 7 bases of the junction unmatched. Per germline, CDR1 MNHEY and CDR2 SVGEGT. The CDR3 consists of 14 residues. The CDR3 nucleotides are TGTGCCAGCAGCCCGGGACTAGCTGTGGAGACCCAGTACTTC. Its protein product is CASSPGLAVETQYF.

The chain joins TRBV28 to TRBJ1-1; 10 positions agree with TRBD1. Germline CDR1 MDHEN, CDR2 SYDVKM. This CDR3 comprises 13 residues. Unmatched junction bases numbered 5, after V lost 6 bases and J lost 7 bases. The CDR3: CASRGTGVDEAFF. For the CDR3, the DNA is TGTGCCAGCAGAGGGACAGGGGTGGATGAAGCTTTCTTT.